This T cell receptor beta chain was recorded in a study of blood T cell repertoires in COVID-19. At the level of the study: T cells, B-cell-depleted T cells, or PBMCs supplied cDNA or gDNA.

In its sample, this clone was seen once. In the original workflow: Researchers report that nucleated cell counts were estimated from reference gene primer amplification. Produced via immunoSEQ multiplex PCR; TCRdb's table is partial and in-frame only. The DNA gave D and trimming, while V, J and clone size come from that table. The data contain approximately 52,000 clones, less than 95% of them seen just once; the ten biggest clones take up around 3.2%. V shed 4 bases, J shed 5 bases, and the junction held 6 bases outside the gene matches. The CDR3 loop spans 14 amino acids. CDR1 is MNHEY, CDR2 SVGAGI, per germline.

Sequencing used peripheral blood. This sequence was found in a human donor in a cohort sampled during active COVID-19. V is TRBV6-5 and J is TRBJ2-5; TRBD1 agrees at 8 bases. The CDR3 DNA follows: TGTGCCAGCAGTTGGGACAGGACGGCGGAGACCCAGTACTTC. As protein: CASSWDRTAETQYF.